This T cell receptor (beta chain) is from a study of T cell responses to AZD1222 COVID-19 vaccine. Study-level results: White British ancestry dominated among donors, who included more females, and clonal diversity was possibly underestimated. Researchers report vaccine-associated CD4 TCRs spanning spike, with dominance at 160-218 and 743-854. Repertoire sampling occurred only after the peak T cell response.

Measured with immunoSEQ multiplex PCR; TCRdb has only the in-frame clones, and not every one. Here the sample spans 130,000 or so clones, 65% to 90% being singletons. Comments on this clone: Antigen unknown.

The germline V gene encodes CDR1 SGHNT and CDR2 YENEEA. J gave up 8 bases and V 1 base, and 8 bases lay outside the gene matches. The CDR3 spans 16 residues. This material consisted of peripheral blood, taken 28 days after the second dose of the MenACWY control vaccine. The sequence came from an adult who received the MenACWY meningococcal vaccine as a control. The genes are TRBV11-3 and TRBJ1-4; TRBD1 aligns across 9 bases. The CDR3 DNA reads as TGTGCCAGCAGCTTAGGCACACAGGGGGCAGACGAAAAACTGTTTTTT. This codes for CASSLGTQGADEKLFF.